A single sample gave rise to the 13 T cell receptor beta chains below, sequenced in a study of metastatic and nonmetastatic thyroid tumors. TCRdb re-called the PCR reads through MiXCR. The data contain roughly 12,000 clones, roughly 31% of them seen just once; the ten biggest clones take up approximately 14%. The entire patient cohort was treatment-naive prior to thyroid surgery. Sequenced material: tumor tissue. The receptors come from a male donor with papillary thyroid cancer or a benign thyroid nodule (not recorded which). Some clones in this sample may be carry-over from other donors' samples.

This sequence joins TRBV3-1 and TRBJ1-4, with TRBD1 as a possible D gene (5 bases). The CDR3 totals 17 residues. Germline loops: CDR1 LGHDT, CDR2 YNNKEL (reference sequence). With 1 base removed from V and 0 bases from J, the gap between germline ends came to 12 bases. The CDR3 sequence is CASSQGQGGSTNEKLFF. The CDR3 DNA follows: TGTGCCAGCAGCCAAGGCCAGGGTGGATCAACTAATGAAAAACTGTTTTTT.

This clone is medium-sized (0.01 to 0.1%) within its sample. This sequence joins TRBV7-2 and TRBJ2-7; no clear D gene. V was shortened by 1 base and J by 4 bases, with 8 bases between the two germline ends. CDR3 size: 13 residues. Germline-derived CDR1 and CDR2 are SGHTA and FQGNSA. CDR3 sequence reads: CASSLEVGYEQYF. The CDR3 nucleotides read TGTGCCAGCAGCTTAGAGGTGGGGTACGAGCAGTACTTC.

The rearrangement uses TRBV11-1 and TRBJ1-1; 7 bases fit TRBD1. From germline, CDR1 is SGHAT and CDR2 FQDESV (reference sequence). The CDR3 has 16 residues. Trimming cost V 5 bases and J 0 bases; bases outside gene matches: 9. CDR3 amino acids: CASSARQGRMNTEAFF. The CDR3 DNA reads TGTGCCAGCAGCGCCCGACAGGGACGAATGAACACTGAAGCTTTCTTT.

Comment on this clone: Compared with germline, one end of the junction differs, possibly owing to a read error. This CDR3 is CRGGGGDF. CDR3 sequence (DNA): TGCAGAGGGGGTGGGGGAGATTTT. The chain recombines TRBV20-1 with TRBJ2-3; maybe TRBD1 (6 bases). Germline values: CDR1 DFQATT, CDR2 SNEGSKA (reference sequence). This CDR3 is 8 amino acids long.

This clone is labeled medium-sized (0.01 to 0.1%). V and J are TRBV5-1 and TRBJ1-3; D remains unclear. The V gene's germline CDR1 is SGHRS and CDR2 YFSETQ. This CDR3 comprises 15 residues. Trimming shortened V by 0 bases and J by 2 bases, and 9 bases separated the two germline ends. The CDR3: CASSLAHGAGNTIYF. Written as DNA, the CDR3 is TGCGCCAGCAGCTTGGCCCATGGCGCTGGAAACACCATATATTTT.

This sequence joins TRBV19 and TRBJ2-6; 10 bases are a match to TRBD1. This CDR3 is 19 amino acids long. The ends lost 4 bases at V and 1 base at J; junction bases unmatched: 10. CDR1 and CDR2 from the germline V gene are LNHDA and SQIVND (reference sequence). The CDR3 bases are TGTGCCAGTAGTACGGACAGGGGGATTCGGACATCTGGGGCCAACGTCCTGACTTTC. Translation gives CASSTDRGIRTSGANVLTF.

This clone is termed large. The chain combines TRBV27 with TRBJ1-6; D is uncertain. Trimming took off 6 bases at V and 1 base at J, with 7 bases between the two ends. Germline V gene data show CDR1 as MNHEY and CDR2 as SMNVEV (reference sequence). This CDR3 contains 14 residues. CDR3 nucleotide sequence: TGTGCCAGCAGCCGAGGGTCCTATAATTCACCCCTCCACTTT. Translated, it gives CASSRGSYNSPLHF.

In its sample, this clone was seen many times. The V gene is TRBV20-1, the J gene TRBJ1-1, with 7 bases identical to TRBD1. This CDR3 has 15 amino acids. In germline, CDR1 is DFQATT, CDR2 SNEGSKA (reference sequence). Trimming at V came to 3 bases and at J to 4 bases, leaving 11 bases not matched to a gene. CDR3 sequence (DNA): TGCAGTGCTAGGGCTCCGACAGGGTTGGGCACTGAAGCTTTCTTT. This translates into CSARAPTGLGTEAFF.

This clone was seen more than once but under ten times. The rearrangement joins TRBV10-1 to TRBJ2-3; TRBD1 aligns across 9 bases. J lost 3 bases, V lost 8 bases, and 0 bases had no gene match. CDR1 and CDR2 from the germline V gene are WNHNN and SYGVQD (reference sequence). The CDR3 is 12 amino acids. The CDR3 here is CASGTGTDTQYF. CDR3 nucleotide sequence: TGCGCCAGCGGGACAGGGACAGATACGCAGTATTTT.

This sequence joins TRBV20-1 and TRBJ2-3; D ambiguous. Germline lookup yields CDR1 DFQATT and CDR2 SNEGSKA (reference sequence). The CDR3 sequence is 10 residues long. Trimming pared 3 bases from V and 2 bases from J, leaving 0 bases between. Here the CDR3 DNA reads TGCAGTGCTAGCACAGATACGCAGTATTTT. This gives the protein CSASTDTQYF.

The V call is TRBV30, the J call TRBJ2-7; D gene uncertain. This CDR3 region has 14 residues. V was trimmed by 2 bases and J by 5 bases, leaving 16 bases between them. CDR1 and CDR2 (germline): GTSNPN, SVGIG (reference sequence). CDR3 nucleotides: TGTGCCTGGAGTCACGGACGGTCCGAGGACGAGCAGTACTTC. Its protein product is CAWSHGRSEDEQYF.

This clone was observed a handful of times. This chain joins TRBV12-3 or TRBV12-4 and TRBJ2-5; 7 nucleotides line up with TRBD2. CDR3 length: 14 residues. V was pared by 1 base and J by 2 bases, with 1 base of the junction left unmatched. CDR3 in DNA: TGTGCCAGCAGTTTAGACGGGGGGCAAGAGACCCAGTACTTC. Amino acids: CASSLDGGQETQYF.

This clone is medium-sized. Here the CDR3 reads CAGYRFYEQYV. DNA of the CDR3: TGTGCCGGTTACAGATTCTACGAGCAGTACGTC. This chain connects TRBV19 to TRBJ2-7; D is unresolved. From germline, CDR1 is LNHDA and CDR2 SQIVND (reference sequence). Trimming removed 11 bases at V and 3 bases at J, with 11 bases between. This CDR3 contains 11 residues.